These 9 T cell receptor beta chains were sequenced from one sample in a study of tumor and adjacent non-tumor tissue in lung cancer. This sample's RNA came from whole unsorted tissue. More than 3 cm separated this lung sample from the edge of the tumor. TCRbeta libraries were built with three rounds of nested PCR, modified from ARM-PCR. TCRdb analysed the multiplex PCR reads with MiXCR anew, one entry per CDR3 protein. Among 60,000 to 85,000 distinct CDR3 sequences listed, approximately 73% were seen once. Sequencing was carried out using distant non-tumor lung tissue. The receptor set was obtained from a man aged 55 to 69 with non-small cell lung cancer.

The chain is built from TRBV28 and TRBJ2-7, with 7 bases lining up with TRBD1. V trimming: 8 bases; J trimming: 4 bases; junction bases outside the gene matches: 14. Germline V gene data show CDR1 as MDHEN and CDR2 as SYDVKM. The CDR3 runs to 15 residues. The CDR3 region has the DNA TGTGCCAGCGGTGGTTCGGGACAGAGGGTTTACGAGCAGTACTTC. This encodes CASGGSGQRVYEQYF. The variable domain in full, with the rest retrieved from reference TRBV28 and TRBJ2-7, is DVKVTQSSRYLVKRTGEKVFLECVQDMDHENMFWYRQDPGLGLRLIYFSYDVKMKEKGDIPEGYSVSREKKERFSLILESASTNQTSMYLCASGGSGQRVYEQYFGPGTRLTVT.

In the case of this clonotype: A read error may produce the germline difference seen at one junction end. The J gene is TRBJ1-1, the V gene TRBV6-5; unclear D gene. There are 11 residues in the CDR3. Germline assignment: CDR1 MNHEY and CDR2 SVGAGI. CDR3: CTSRKNTETFF. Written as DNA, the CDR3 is TGTACCAGCAGGAAGAACACTGAAACTTTCTTT.

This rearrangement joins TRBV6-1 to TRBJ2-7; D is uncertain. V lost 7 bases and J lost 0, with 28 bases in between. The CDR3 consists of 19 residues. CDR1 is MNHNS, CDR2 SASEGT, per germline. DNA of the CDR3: TGTGCCAGCAATGTGTGGGTGGGCAGGATAACCCAAAGCTCCTACGAGCAGTACTTC. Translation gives CASNVWVGRITQSSYEQYF.

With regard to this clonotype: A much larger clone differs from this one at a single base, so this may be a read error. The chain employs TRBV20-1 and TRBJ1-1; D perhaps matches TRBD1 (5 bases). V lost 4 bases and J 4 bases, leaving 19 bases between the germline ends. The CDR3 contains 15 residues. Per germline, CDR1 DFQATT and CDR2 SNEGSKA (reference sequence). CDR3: CSAKRVDTTITEAFF. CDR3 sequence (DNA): TGCAGTGCTAAGCGTGTGGACACCACCATCACTGAAGCTTTCTTT.

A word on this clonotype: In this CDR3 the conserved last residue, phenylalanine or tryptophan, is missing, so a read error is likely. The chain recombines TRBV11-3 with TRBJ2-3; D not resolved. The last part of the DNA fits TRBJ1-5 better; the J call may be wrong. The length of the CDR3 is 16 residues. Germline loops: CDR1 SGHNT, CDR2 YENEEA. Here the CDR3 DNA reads TGTGCCAGCAGCTCCGGTCTAGCAGATAGCACAGAAACGCAGCATTCT. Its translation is CASSSGLADSTETQHS.

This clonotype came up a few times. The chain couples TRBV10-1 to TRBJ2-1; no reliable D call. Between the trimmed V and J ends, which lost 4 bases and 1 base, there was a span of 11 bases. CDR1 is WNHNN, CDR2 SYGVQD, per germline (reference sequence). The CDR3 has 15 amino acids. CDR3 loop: CASSVDSGSYNEQFF. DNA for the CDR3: TGCGCCAGCAGTGTCGACTCCGGTTCCTACAATGAGCAGTTCTTC.

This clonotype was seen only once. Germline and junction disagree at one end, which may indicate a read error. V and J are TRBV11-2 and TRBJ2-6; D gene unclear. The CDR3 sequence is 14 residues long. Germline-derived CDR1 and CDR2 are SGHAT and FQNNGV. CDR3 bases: TGTGCCAGCAGTCTCTCTGCTGGTGCCAACATCCTGACTTTC. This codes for CASSLSAGANILTF.

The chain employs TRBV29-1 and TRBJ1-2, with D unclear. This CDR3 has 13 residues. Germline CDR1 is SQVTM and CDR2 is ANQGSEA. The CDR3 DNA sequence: TGCACCGTACAGCGCTCATGTACTAATGGCTACACCTTC. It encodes CTVQRSCTNGYTF.

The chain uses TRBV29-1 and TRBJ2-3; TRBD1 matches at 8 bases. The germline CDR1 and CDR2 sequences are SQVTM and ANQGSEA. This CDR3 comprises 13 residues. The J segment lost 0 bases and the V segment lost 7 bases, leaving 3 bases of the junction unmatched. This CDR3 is CSARQGSTDTQYF. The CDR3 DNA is TGCAGCGCTCGACAGGGGAGCACAGATACGCAGTATTTT.